Here is one TCR beta chain with its context. Its target is unknown. The donors gave bone marrow, and they were healthy. This entry comes from a study of cytomegalovirus exposure and HLA in healthy donors. Study conclusions and caveats: There was a cluster of highly shared sequence variants that was likely a sequencing artifact. TCR beta chain V- and J-gene trimming was linked, in a later analysis, to a missense variant in DCLRE1C.

From germline, CDR1 is SGHDT and CDR2 YYEEEE. The CDR3 contains 15 residues. V gave up 2 bases and J gave up 1 base; unmatched junction bases: 3. Primers included in the PCR were 60 Vbeta and 13 Jbeta primers. The data were produced by immunoSEQ multiplex PCR, yet TCRdb's version contains in-frame clones alone and is incomplete. Here the sample spans around 150,000 clones, roughly 79% being singletons. Sample: PBMCs. The receptor's source is a woman aged 45 to 65 in good health and CMV-seronegative. The chain uses TRBV5-6 and TRBJ1-5; the match to TRBD1 covers 7 bases. The CDR3 is CASSLGTASNQPQHF. The CDR3 DNA sequence: TGTGCCAGCAGCTTAGGGACAGCGAGCAATCAGCCCCAGCATTTT.